The 10 T cell receptor beta chains below come from one sample, sequenced in a study of blood T cell repertoires in COVID-19. The repertoire was sequenced with immunoSEQ multiplex PCR; TCRdb's copy has only in-frame clones and lacks some. Of 250,000 to 300,000 clones listed, more than 80% are singletons. Input material: peripheral blood. These receptors were obtained from a woman aged 40 to 50 with acute or convalescent COVID-19.

The V call is TRBV10-3, the J call TRBJ2-1; no clear D. Germline assignment: CDR1 ENHRY and CDR2 SYGVKD. This CDR3 has 11 residues. Trimming took off 10 bases at V and 5 bases at J, with 9 bases between the two ends. In nucleotides, the CDR3 is TGTGCCACCACGCGTGACAATGAGCAGTTCTTC. This sequence encodes CATTRDNEQFF.

V is TRBV7-9 and J is TRBJ1-6; D is possibly TRBD1 (5 bases). Germline values: CDR1 SEHNR, CDR2 FQNEAQ (reference sequence). This CDR3 has 19 amino acids. V lost 2 bases to trimming and J lost 2 bases, with 19 bases between them. The CDR3 DNA is TGTGCCAGCAGCTTATATCTCGGGTGGGCGGGGGCCTATAATTCACCCCTCCACTTT. Translating it yields CASSLYLGWAGAYNSPLHF.

The rearrangement joins TRBV25-1 to TRBJ1-1; D possibly corresponds to TRBD1 (6 bases). Germline CDR1 is MGHDK and CDR2 is SYGVNS. The CDR3 totals 14 residues. The germline V and J ends were trimmed by 4 bases and 4 bases, with 13 bases remaining between them. The CDR3 DNA is TGTGCCAGCAGTGGAGCCACAGGGATCACTGAAGCTTTCTTT. Translation gives CASSGATGITEAFF.

This clone appeared once. V is TRBV5-5 and J is TRBJ2-7; D remains ambiguous. The CDR3 is made up of 13 amino acids. The ends were cut back, 1 base at V and 4 bases at J, with 9 bases in the middle. Germline lookup yields CDR1 SGHKS and CDR2 YYEKEE (reference sequence). Written as DNA, the CDR3 is TGTGCCAGCAGCTTGAAACTAAGTTACGAGCAGTACGTC. This sequence encodes CASSLKLSYEQYV.

This chain links TRBV28 with TRBJ2-3, with 7 nucleotides matching TRBD1. With 5 bases clipped from V and 2 bases from J, the junction kept 7 bases outside the gene matches. The CDR3 loop spans 15 amino acids. Per the germline V gene, CDR1 is MDHEN and CDR2 is SYDVKM. CDR3 nucleotides: TGTGCCAGCAGTATTCGGACAGGTAACACAGATACGCAGTATTTT. It encodes CASSIRTGNTDTQYF.

This chain uses TRBV7-9 with TRBJ1-3, with a possible D match to TRBD1 (6 bases). V was cut by 5 bases and J by 5 bases, with 13 bases left in between. Germline values: CDR1 SEHNR, CDR2 FQNEAQ (reference sequence). The CDR3 spans 14 residues. CDR3 bases: TGTGCCAGCAGCCCTAGTGGGGACAGAAACACCATATATTTT. Its protein is CASSPSGDRNTIYF.

The chain employs TRBV2 and TRBJ1-2; D is unclear. The germline V gene has CDR1 SNHLY and CDR2 FYNNEI. V was clipped by 4 bases and J by 8 bases, with 14 bases between them. This CDR3 has 13 residues. As DNA, the CDR3 is TGTGCCAGCAGTGCCCTCCGAGATACCGGCTACACCTTC. This sequence encodes CASSALRDTGYTF.

The V gene is TRBV19, the J gene TRBJ1-5, with a tentative D call TRBD1 (5 bases). The CDR3 has 15 residues. Germline assignment: CDR1 LNHDA and CDR2 SQIVND (reference sequence). With 1 base removed from V and 7 bases from J, the gap between germline ends came to 14 bases. For the CDR3, the DNA is TGTGCCAGTAGTATAGTAGCGGGACGGGACCAGCCCCAGCATTTT. As protein: CASSIVAGRDQPQHF. The variable domain in full, completed from reference TRBV19 and TRBJ1-5, reads DGGITQSPKYLFRKEGQNVTLSCEQNLNHDAMYWYRQDPGQGLRLIYYSQIVNDFQKGDIAEGYSVSREKKESFPLTVTSAQKNPTAFYLCASSIVAGRDQPQHFGDGTRLSIL.

This clone was counted between two and nine times. This chain connects TRBV3-1 (or the pseudogene TRBV3-2) to TRBJ1-1; D not certain. The CDR3 contains 13 residues. V lost 4 bases to trimming and J lost 0 bases, with 6 bases between them. Looked up from germline, CDR1 is LGHDT and CDR2 is YNNKEL (reference sequence). The CDR3 spells CASSPGLNTEAFF. DNA for the CDR3: TGTGCCAGCAGCCCAGGCCTGAACACTGAAGCTTTCTTT.

J is TRBJ2-2 and V is TRBV5-4, with TRBD2 matching over 8 bases. The germline V gene encodes CDR1 SGHNT and CDR2 YYREEE (reference sequence). J gave up 5 bases and V 1 base, and 1 base lay outside the gene matches. The CDR3 length is 14 residues. The CDR3 region has the DNA TGTGCCAGCAGCTTGACTAGCGGAACCGGGGAGCTGTTTTTT. It yields the protein CASSLTSGTGELFF.